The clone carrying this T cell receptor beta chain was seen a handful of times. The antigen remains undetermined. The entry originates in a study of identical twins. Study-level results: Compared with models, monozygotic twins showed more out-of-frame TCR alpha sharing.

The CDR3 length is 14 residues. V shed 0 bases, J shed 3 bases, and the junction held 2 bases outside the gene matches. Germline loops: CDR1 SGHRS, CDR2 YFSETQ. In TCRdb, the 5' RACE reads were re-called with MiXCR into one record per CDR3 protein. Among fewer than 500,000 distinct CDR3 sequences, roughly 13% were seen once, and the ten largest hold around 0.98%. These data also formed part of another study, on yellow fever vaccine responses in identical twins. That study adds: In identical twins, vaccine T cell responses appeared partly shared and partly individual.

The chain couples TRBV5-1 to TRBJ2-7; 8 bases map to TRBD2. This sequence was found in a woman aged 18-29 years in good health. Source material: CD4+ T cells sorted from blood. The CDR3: CASSLGLAFYEQYF. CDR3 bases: TGCGCCAGCAGCTTGGGACTAGCGTTCTACGAGCAGTACTTC.